Each of the 25 T cell receptor beta chains below was sequenced from the same sample in a study of blood T cell dynamics during melanoma immunotherapy. Repertoires were generated with immunoSEQ multiplex PCR, while TCRdb's copy carries only in-frame clones and drops some. The repertoire consists of about 20,000 clones, with 85% to 90% occurring once and the leading ten covering about 1.2%. Time point described: pre-treatment baseline. Material: blood, obtained from a patient treated with checkpoint blockade. The receptors come from a human donor with melanoma.

V is TRBV11-2 and J is TRBJ2-1; 10 bases line up with TRBD2. CDR1 and CDR2 from the germline V gene are SGHAT and FQNNGV. This CDR3 contains 18 residues. Unmatched junction bases numbered 12, after V lost 5 bases and J lost 2 bases. CDR3 coding DNA: TGTGCCAGCAGCCCTAAGGGGCTAGCGGGAGAAGCCTACAATGAGCAGTTCTTC. It is translated as CASSPKGLAGEAYNEQFF.

The rearrangement uses TRBV5-6 and TRBJ1-1; D not resolved. The germline gives CDR1 SGHDT, CDR2 YYEEEE. V lost 1 base, J lost 4 bases, and 14 bases lay in between. This CDR3 region has 15 residues. The CDR3 loop is CASSLYVGIGTEAFF. In DNA form, the CDR3 reads TGTGCCAGCAGCTTGTACGTGGGGATAGGCACTGAAGCTTTCTTT.

The sample holds a few counts of this clone. The rearrangement uses TRBV4-1 and TRBJ1-4; D gene ambiguous. Germline V gene lookup returns CDR1 MGHRA and CDR2 YSYEKL. The CDR3 spans 15 residues. V lost 1 base and J lost 8, with 14 bases in between. CDR3 DNA sequence: TGCGCCAGCAGCCAAGGCCCCGACTGGAACGAAAAACTGTTTTTT. Protein sequence: CASSQGPDWNEKLFF.

The V gene is TRBV7-9, the J gene TRBJ2-1; 10 bases agree with TRBD1. Losses at the gene ends were 2 bases for V and 5 bases for J; bases not matched to a gene: 6. CDR1 and CDR2 from the germline V gene are SEHNR and FQNEAQ (reference sequence). This CDR3 has 16 residues. CDR3 DNA: TGTGCCAGCAGCTTAAGCGGGACAGGGGCACACAATGAGCAGTTCTTC. This sequence encodes CASSLSGTGAHNEQFF.

The J gene is TRBJ2-7, the V gene TRBV11-2, with D possibly being TRBD1 (5 bases). The CDR3 length is 15 residues. V lost 1 base and J 3 bases, leaving 13 bases between the germline ends. Germline CDR1 is SGHAT and CDR2 is FQNNGV. This chain's CDR3 is CASSLGAGPSYEQYF. The CDR3 nucleotides are TGTGCCAGCAGCTTAGGGGCAGGGCCTAGCTACGAGCAGTACTTC.

The rearrangement joins TRBV30 to TRBJ1-1; 7 nucleotides match TRBD1. In germline, CDR1 is GTSNPN, CDR2 SVGIG (reference sequence). The CDR3 sequence is 14 residues long. Losses at the gene ends were 7 bases for V and 1 base for J; bases not matched to a gene: 9. The DNA for the CDR3 is TGTGCCTTTAGGGGGCCAACCTGGAACACTGAAGCTTTCTTT. Encoded protein: CAFRGPTWNTEAFF.

The rearrangement joins TRBV6-5 to TRBJ2-1, with 11 bases matching TRBD1. Looked up from germline, CDR1 is MNHEY and CDR2 is SVGAGI. V gave up 2 bases and J gave up 6 bases; unmatched junction bases: 6. The CDR3 length is 16 residues. CDR3 amino acids: CASSYTSGTGGNEQFF. The CDR3 nucleotides are TGTGCCAGCAGTTACACCTCCGGGACAGGGGGCAATGAGCAGTTCTTC.

Only a few counts were recorded for this clone. This chain joins TRBV5-6 and TRBJ1-2; no definite D call. The CDR3 totals 13 residues. V lost 7 bases and J lost 1, with 11 bases in between. Germline CDR1 and CDR2: SGHDT and YYEEEE. The CDR3 region has the DNA TGTGCCAGCGGGCCCGGGCTTAACTATGGCTACACCTTC. It translates to CASGPGLNYGYTF.

V and J are TRBV5-4 and TRBJ2-7; unclear D gene. The CDR3 runs 15 residues. V lost 0 bases to trimming and J lost 4 bases, with 14 bases between them. The germline gives CDR1 SGHNT, CDR2 YYREEE (reference sequence). CDR3 in amino acids: CASSLDQSSPYEQYF. The CDR3 nucleotides read TGTGCCAGCAGCTTGGACCAGTCATCTCCTTACGAGCAGTACTTC.

The chain links TRBV6-1 to TRBJ1-1; D is unresolved. The CDR3 sequence is 12 residues long. CDR1 MNHNS and CDR2 SASEGT come from the germline V gene. Between the trimmed V and J ends, which lost 0 bases and 10 bases, there was a span of 9 bases. CDR3 amino acids: CASSEAGVRAFF. CDR3 DNA: TGTGCCAGCAGTGAAGCTGGGGTTCGAGCTTTCTTT.

The chain combines TRBV27 with TRBJ2-1; tentative D call: TRBD1 (6 bases). Trimming took off 7 bases at V and 0 bases at J, with 37 bases between the two ends. The CDR3 is 23 residues long. Germline-derived CDR1 and CDR2 are MNHEY and SMNVEV (reference sequence). The CDR3 DNA reads TGTGCCAGCACCCCTTGGGCCCGGCCGGGACATCAACCGAGGCCCAACTCCTACAATGAGCAGTTCTTC. Its translation: CASTPWARPGHQPRPNSYNEQFF.

J is TRBJ2-7 and V is TRBV4-2; D tentatively fits TRBD1 or TRBD2 (5 bases each). V lost 1 base and J 2 bases, leaving 12 bases between the germline ends. The length of the CDR3 is 15 residues. CDR1 is LGHNA and CDR2 is YNFKEQ in the germline V gene. For the CDR3, the DNA is TGTGCCAGCAGCCAAGGGGGGATAACGACCTACGAGCAGTACTTC. It is translated as CASSQGGITTYEQYF.

This clone was seen just once. This chain joins TRBV9 and TRBJ1-1; tentative D call: TRBD1 (5 bases). Trimming cost V 4 bases and J 1 base, with 14 bases left between them. The germline gives CDR1 SGDLS, CDR2 YYNGEE. This CDR3 comprises 15 residues. The CDR3 nucleotides read TGTGCCAGCAGCCCACACATCGGGGGGAACACTGAAGCTTTCTTT. This translates into CASSPHIGGNTEAFF.

This clone occurred once. This chain links TRBV19 with TRBJ2-6; unclear D gene. Trimming removed 3 bases at V and 0 bases at J, with 9 bases between. Looked up from germline, CDR1 is LNHDA and CDR2 is SQIVND (reference sequence). The CDR3 is 16 residues long. The CDR3 DNA follows: TGTGCCAGTAGTATTGGGATCAACTCTGGGGCCAACGTCCTGACTTTC. Its protein is CASSIGINSGANVLTF. Variable domain in full (rest from reference TRBV19 and TRBJ2-6): DGGITQSPKYLFRKEGQNVTLSCEQNLNHDAMYWYRQDPGQGLRLIYYSQIVNDFQKGDIAEGYSVSREKKESFPLTVTSAQKNPTAFYLCASSIGINSGANVLTFGAGSRLTVL.

The chain is built from TRBV30 and TRBJ2-1; TRBD1 or TRBD2 may be the D gene (5 bases each). CDR3 size: 14 residues. Germline loops: CDR1 GTSNPN, CDR2 SVGIG (reference sequence). V lost 2 bases and J 10 bases, leaving 18 bases between the germline ends. CDR3 loop: CAWSLGTLKGEQFF. Here the CDR3 DNA reads TGTGCCTGGAGTCTCGGGACCTTGAAGGGAGAGCAGTTCTTC.

The chain joins TRBV10-2 to TRBJ2-7; D gene uncertain. The CDR3 loop spans 14 amino acids. V gave up 6 bases and J gave up 7 bases, with 19 bases separating them. CDR1 and CDR2 from the germline V gene are WSHSY and SAAADI. CDR3 DNA sequence: TGCGCCAGCAGAGCCGGGCCACAGCCGGCGGAGCAGTACTTC. Translating gives CASRAGPQPAEQYF.

This chain links TRBV7-9 with TRBJ2-3; no reliable D call. The V end was cut by 5 bases, the J end by 4 bases, with 10 bases between. The CDR3 covers 13 residues. The germline V gene encodes CDR1 SEHNR and CDR2 FQNEAQ (reference sequence). Here the CDR3 reads CASSTSVSDTQYF. As DNA, the CDR3 is TGTGCCAGCAGCACCTCTGTCTCAGATACGCAGTATTTT.

The chain employs TRBV5-1 and TRBJ2-3; D gene uncertain. Deletions cut 1 base from V and 1 base from J, with 7 bases between. Germline-derived CDR1 and CDR2 are SGHRS and YFSETQ. CDR3 length: 14 residues. CDR3 bases: TGCGCCAGCAGCTTGACTACCCGCACAGATACGCAGTATTTT. Translating gives CASSLTTRTDTQYF.

The chain links TRBV7-8 to TRBJ1-5; D gene unclear. Germline V gene data show CDR1 as SGHVS and CDR2 as FQNEAQ. CDR3 size: 16 residues. Trimming removed 1 base at V and 4 bases at J, with 14 bases between. Here the CDR3 reads CASSLGEGRWNQPQHF. The CDR3 nucleotides are TGTGCCAGCAGCTTAGGGGAAGGGAGGTGGAATCAGCCCCAGCATTTT.

V and J are TRBV7-6 and TRBJ2-3; 12 bases match TRBD2. The CDR3 covers 18 residues. Germline CDR1 SGHVS, CDR2 FNYEAQ. V was clipped by 0 bases and J by 0 bases; unmatched bases: 4. In nucleotides, the CDR3 is TGTGCCAGCAGCTTAGCGTCACTAGCGGGGGGTAGCACAGATACGCAGTATTTT. It encodes CASSLASLAGGSTDTQYF.

About this clone itself: One end of the junction varies from germline; a read error may be responsible. The chain combines TRBV27 with TRBJ2-1; D is possibly TRBD1 or TRBD2 (5 bases each). Germline V lookup: CDR1 MNHEY, CDR2 SMNVEV (reference sequence). The CDR3 runs to 10 residues. CDR3 coding DNA: TGTGCCGGCAGGGATGACGGGGAGTTCTTC. This encodes CAGRDDGEFF.

The V gene is TRBV30, the J gene TRBJ1-1; D gene uncertain. The CDR3 consists of 13 residues. Germline V gene sequence: CDR1 GTSNPN, CDR2 SVGIG (reference sequence). V was cut by 3 bases and J by 10 bases, with 18 bases left in between. The CDR3 sequence: CAWSTNSAFGAFF. The DNA of the CDR3 is TGTGCCTGGAGCACAAATTCTGCCTTCGGAGCTTTCTTT. Full variable domain (remainder filled in from reference TRBV30 and TRBJ1-1): SQTIHQWPATLVQPVGSPLSLECTVEGTSNPNLYWYRQAAGRGLQLLFYSVGIGQISSEVPQNLSASRPQDRQFILSSKKLLLSDSGFYLCAWSTNSAFGAFFGQGTRLTVV.

The rearrangement joins TRBV5-1 to TRBJ2-2; possibly TRBD2 for D (6 bases). The CDR3 is made up of 15 amino acids. V was cut by 0 bases and J by 3 bases, with 9 bases left in between. The germline V gene has CDR1 SGHRS and CDR2 YFSETQ. DNA for the CDR3: TGCGCCAGCAGCTTGGACGGGAGAGACACCGGGGAGCTGTTTTTT. This codes for CASSLDGRDTGELFF.

The chain uses TRBV18 and TRBJ1-3; tentatively, D is TRBD1 (6 bases). With 3 bases removed from V and 4 bases from J, the gap between germline ends came to 13 bases. Per germline, CDR1 KGHSH and CDR2 LQKENI. The CDR3 spans 15 residues. CDR3 sequence: CASSPLDRPGNTIYF. CDR3 DNA: TGTGCCAGCTCACCTCTGGACAGACCCGGAAACACCATATATTTT.

This clone appeared once. The V call is TRBV5-1, the J call TRBJ2-5; TRBD2 matches at 10 bases. Germline V gene data show CDR1 as SGHRS and CDR2 as YFSETQ. Trimming at V came to 0 bases and at J to 4 bases, leaving 9 bases not matched to a gene. The CDR3 contains 17 residues. The CDR3 sequence is CASSLGPSGGGAETQYF. The CDR3 coding sequence is TGCGCCAGCAGCTTGGGACCTAGCGGGGGTGGGGCAGAGACCCAGTACTTC.